This is a list of T cell receptor beta chains from one sample in a study of cytotoxic CD8 clonotypes in ibrutinib-treated CLL. The protocol was immunoSEQ multiplex PCR, while the TCRdb copy is restricted to in-frame clones and leaves out a portion. The sample holds about 200,000 clones; 70% to 75% are singletons and the top ten take 5.9%. The source material was PBMCs, sampled after 12 months of ibrutinib treatment. These receptor sequences come from a human donor with chronic lymphocytic leukemia. Each CDR3 is given with its conserved first and last residue. The order of the fields is CDR3 DNA, CDR3 protein, D gene, V gene, J gene, clone size, CDR3 length. The D gene is left open where the match is weak. Clone size, where shown, is once, few, many, or a class for clones that have expanded.

TGTGCCAGCAGTTCAGGGTCGGGGACCTACGAGCAGTACTTC	CASSSGSGTYEQYF	NA	TRBV28	TRBJ2-7	NA	14
TGTGCCAGCAGCTTCGGACAGGGACGTCGAAACACCATATATTTT	CASSFGQGRRNTIYF	TRBD1	TRBV7-2	TRBJ1-3	NA	15
TGTGCCAGCAGTTTAACCCGGACTACCCGACTGGTATCCTACAATGAGCAGTTCTTC	CASSLTRTTRLVSYNEQFF	NA	TRBV28	TRBJ2-1	NA	19
TGCGCCAGCACGGCAGGAGTGATCAATCAGCCCCAGCATTTT	CASTAGVINQPQHF	NA	TRBV10-2	TRBJ1-5	once	14
TGCACCAGCAGCCAAGAAGGGCCAGCGGCGCACCAAGAGACCCAGTACTTC	CTSSQEGPAAHQETQYF	NA	TRBV1	TRBJ2-5	few	17
TGTGCCAGCAGTGAAATAGCGGGGGGGCCTGGCTACGAGCAGTACTTC	CASSEIAGGPGYEQYF	TRBD2	TRBV6-1	TRBJ2-7	NA	16
TGTGCCAGCAGCCCCCAGGTATCAGGAAGCGGCTACACCTTC	CASSPQVSGSGYTF	NA	TRBV9	TRBJ1-2	NA	14
TGCGCCAGCTCCTCGGCAGGGCGGACTGAAGCTTTCTTT	CASSSAGRTEAFF	NA	TRBV10-1	TRBJ1-1	NA	13
TGCGCCAGCAGCTTGATTCAAGGAAAGACCCAGTACTTC	CASSLIQGKTQYF	NA	TRBV5-1	TRBJ2-5	NA	13
TGTGCCAGCAGCCCTCAGGGGAACTATGGCTACACCTTC	CASSPQGNYGYTF	NA	TRBV14	TRBJ1-2	NA	13
TGTGCCAGCAGCTTGTCCGACTACGAGCAGTACTTC	CASSLSDYEQYF	NA	TRBV5-5	TRBJ2-7	NA	12
TGCGCCAGCAGCCATGATAGACAGGGGGGGATAAATGGCTACACCTTC	CASSHDRQGGINGYTF	TRBD1	TRBV4-1	TRBJ1-2	NA	16
TGTGCCAGCAGCGAAACCGGCTCGGGGGCCAGGAGCAATCAGCCCCAGCATTTT	CASSETGSGARSNQPQHF	NA	TRBV7-8	TRBJ1-5	NA	18
TGTGCCAGTAGTACCCTCTCCCAGAGGGCGCGTAGAACTGAAGCTTTCTTT	CASSTLSQRARRTEAFF	NA	TRBV19	TRBJ1-1	NA	17
TGTGCCAGCAGGAATCTAGCGGGACCCTACGAGCAGTACTTC	CASRNLAGPYEQYF	TRBD2	TRBV5-6	TRBJ2-7	NA	14
TGCGCCAGCAGCGAGGTGGGGACAGTAGGTGAAAAACTGTTTTTT	CASSEVGTVGEKLFF	TRBD1	TRBV5-1	TRBJ1-4	NA	15
TGTGCCAGCAGCACTCAACCAGGGGGCGCTCAGGGCTACACCTTC	CASSTQPGGAQGYTF	TRBD1	TRBV7-2	TRBJ1-2	many	15
TGTGCCTGGAGTGTGGACAGCCAAGAGACCCAGTACTTC	CAWSVDSQETQYF	NA	TRBV30	TRBJ2-5	few	13
TGTGCCAGCAGCTTAGGCAGGAGGAGGGGAAGCTACGAGCAGTACTTC	CASSLGRRRGSYEQYF	NA	TRBV7-8	TRBJ2-7	NA	16
TGCGCCAGCAGCTTGGTAGCTAGCGGGGTCATGAGCACCGGGGAGCTGTTTTTT	CASSLVASGVMSTGELFF	TRBD2	TRBV5-1	TRBJ2-2	NA	18
TGCGCCAGCAGCCTTCTGACAGGGTATAATGAAAAACTGTTTTTT	CASSLLTGYNEKLFF	TRBD1	TRBV5-1	TRBJ1-4	many	15
TGTGCCAGCAGCCCTCAGAGGGGGCCTTCACCCCTCCACTTT	CASSPQRGPSPLHF	TRBD1	TRBV9	TRBJ1-6	NA	14
TGTGCCAGCAGTTCCTCGGGAAGAGAGCAGTTCTTC	CASSSSGREQFF	NA	TRBV28	TRBJ2-1	few	12
TGTGCCAGCACGTCTACCCTTTCGGCAAACTACGAGCAGTACTTC	CASTSTLSANYEQYF	NA	TRBV18	TRBJ2-7	NA	15
TGTGCCAGCAGCATGACGACTAGCGGGAGTTTGTTTTTAGACGAGCAGTACTTC	CASSMTTSGSLFLDEQYF	TRBD2	TRBV7-2	TRBJ2-7	NA	18
TGTGCCAGCAGCGACGGGACGCCGTCGGATACGCAGTATTTT	CASSDGTPSDTQYF	NA	TRBV9	TRBJ2-3	NA	14
TGTGCCAGCAGCCAAGGACAGTGGGGGAATCAGCCCCAGCATTTT	CASSQGQWGNQPQHF	NA	TRBV14	TRBJ1-5	NA	15
TGCAGTGCAAATAGGCGGGAGACCCAGTACTTC	CSANRRETQYF	NA	TRBV20-1	TRBJ2-5	NA	11
TGTGCCAGCTCACAAACTTCCAGTACCGAAGCTTTCTTT	CASSQTSSTEAFF	NA	TRBV18	TRBJ1-1	NA	13
TGTGCCAGCATCGGGACAGGGTCCGCGAATGAGCAGTTCTTC	CASIGTGSANEQFF	TRBD1	TRBV6-5	TRBJ2-1	once	14
TGTGCCAGCAGCCGAAGTGGTACCGCCTACGAGCAGTACTTC	CASSRSGTAYEQYF	NA	TRBV6-6	TRBJ2-7	few	14
TGTGCCAGCAGCCAAAACTCCTACGAGCAGTACTTC	CASSQNSYEQYF	NA	TRBV7-9	TRBJ2-7	NA	12
TGTGCCAGCAGCTTAGCAGCATCAGGGGCGCGGGGAGATACGCAGTATTTT	CASSLAASGARGDTQYF	NA	TRBV11-1	TRBJ2-3	NA	17
TGTGCCGCCCCCCCCGGACAGGGTGAGACCGGGGAGCTGTTTTTT	CAAPPGQGETGELFF	TRBD1	TRBV7-2	TRBJ2-2	NA	15
TGTGCCTGGAGCCGCTCCGGGACATTAGAAAACGGCTACACCTTC	CAWSRSGTLENGYTF	NA	TRBV30	TRBJ1-2	NA	15
TGTGCCGGAGCATCGGGACAGACCTACGAGCAGTACTTC	CAGASGQTYEQYF	TRBD1	TRBV2	TRBJ2-7	many	13
TGTGCCAGCAGCGTAGATGATAGGGGGGTAAACTACGAGCAGTACTTC	CASSVDDRGVNYEQYF	NA	TRBV9	TRBJ2-7	NA	16
TGTGCCAGCAGCGACAGGGGGCGAATCTATGGCTACACCTTC	CASSDRGRIYGYTF	TRBD1	TRBV11-2	TRBJ1-2	NA	14
TGTGCAAGTCGCTTAGCCCGGACAGTCTCCTACGAGCAGTACTTC	CASRLARTVSYEQYF	NA	TRBV12-2	TRBJ2-7	NA	15
TGTGCCATCAGTGGCAGCAGGGGCTTATACGAGCAGTACTTC	CAISGSRGLYEQYF	NA	TRBV10-3	TRBJ2-7	NA	14
TGTGCCAGTTCTGGCAGCCTAAACACTGAAGCTTTCTTT	CASSGSLNTEAFF	NA	TRBV19	TRBJ1-1	NA	13
TGTGCCACCAGCAGAAAACTCAACGACAGGGTGTATTTCGGCTACACCTTC	CATSRKLNDRVYFGYTF	TRBD1	TRBV15	TRBJ1-2	NA	17
TGTGCCAGAGGACACTTGGGGCAGTACTTC	CARGHLGQYF	NA	TRBV30	TRBJ2-7	few	10
TGTGCCAGCAGCTTAGGCATGAACACTGAAGCTTTCTTT	CASSLGMNTEAFF	NA	TRBV7-8	TRBJ1-1	NA	13
TGTGCCAGCAGCCCGCCGGGACTACCAGTGACAGATACGCAGTATTTT	CASSPPGLPVTDTQYF	TRBD2	TRBV7-8	TRBJ2-3	NA	16
TGCGCCAGCAGTCTCGATGGGCACGAGCAGTACTTC	CASSLDGHEQYF	NA	TRBV5-1	TRBJ2-7	once	12
TGTGCCAGCCGTGGGCTTTTGACAGGCCACGAGCAGTACTTC	CASRGLLTGHEQYF	NA	TRBV2	TRBJ2-7	NA	14
TGTGCCAGCAGCCCGGCCGTAGGGTGGGAGCTGTTTTTT	CASSPAVGWELFF	NA	TRBV7-6	TRBJ2-2	NA	13
TGCAGTGCTAGACTAGCGGGGGAGCAGTTCTTC	CSARLAGEQFF	TRBD2	TRBV20-1	TRBJ2-1	once	11
TGTGCCATCCGTGGACAGGGGCAAGAGACCCAGTACTTC	CAIRGQGQETQYF	TRBD1	TRBV10-3	TRBJ2-5	NA	13
TGTGCCAGCAGTTGGGACAGGGGTAACACTGAAGCTTTCTTT	CASSWDRGNTEAFF	TRBD1	TRBV6-5	TRBJ1-1	NA	14
TGTGCCTGCTTAGGGACTAGGAACACCGGGGAGCTGTTTTTT	CACLGTRNTGELFF	TRBD2	TRBV30	TRBJ2-2	NA	14
TGCAGCGCTGGGCTCGCCCTGTTCCCCTATGGCTACACCTTC	CSAGLALFPYGYTF	NA	TRBV29-1	TRBJ1-2	NA	14
TGCAGTGCGCCTTATGTCAATGAGCAGTTCTTC	CSAPYVNEQFF	NA	TRBV20-1	TRBJ2-1	NA	11
TGTGCCGGGAGTGGAGGCCGGGGGGGCCGGGGTACGCAGTATTTT	CAGSGGRGGRGTQYF	TRBD2	TRBV30	TRBJ2-3	NA	15
TGTGCCAGCAGCCTAGGGAGGGACGCCGAGCAGTACTTC	CASSLGRDAEQYF	TRBD2	TRBV6-5	TRBJ2-7	NA	13
TGTGCCTGGAGCCGATTCCAGGGATTTCTGTACAATGAGCAGTTCTTC	CAWSRFQGFLYNEQFF	NA	TRBV30	TRBJ2-1	NA	16
TGTGCCAGCAGCTTAGAGGGGGGGCAGAATCAGCCCCAGCATTTT	CASSLEGGQNQPQHF	NA	TRBV7-6	TRBJ1-5	NA	15
TGTGCCAGCTCACCCACAGTTAATGAAAAACTGTTTTTT	CASSPTVNEKLFF	NA	TRBV18	TRBJ1-4	NA	13